One T cell receptor (beta chain) is described in this entry. A read error may be the cause here, since a much bigger clone is one base away. This record comes from a study of HIV-infected patients and healthy controls. Reverse transcription used approximately 500 ng RNA and constant-region primers for alpha and beta. Alpha and beta chain libraries were made separately by chain-specific third strand synthesis with multiplexing indices. A 12-nucleotide barcode per molecule came from two concatenated random hexamers added pre-amplification. Using its own MiXCR run on the 5' RACE reads, TCRdb lists one record per CDR3 protein. The table shows about 5,000 distinct CDR3 sequences, with roughly 20% occurring only once. The CDR3 contains 14 residues. Losses at the gene ends were 4 bases for V and 5 bases for J; bases not matched to a gene: 5. The V gene's germline CDR1 is SGHRS and CDR2 YFSETQ. Antiretroviral therapy had run roughly three months, about 14 weeks, before follow-up blood collection. No cell fractionation was done, so the repertoire covers all unsorted peripheral blood T cells. A roughly 2.5 ml peripheral blood sample was taken for RNA.

The origin of this receptor is an adult with HIV infection. This chain connects TRBV5-1 to TRBJ1-5, with TRBD1 matching 8 bases. Specimen: blood, collected during antiretroviral therapy. The CDR3 DNA sequence: TGCGCCAGCAGCCACGGGACAGGAGATCAGCCCCAGCATTTT. Its translation: CASSHGTGDQPQHF.